This T cell receptor (beta chain) was profiled in a study of shared clonotypes between healthy human individuals. Repertoires were generated with immunoSEQ multiplex PCR, while TCRdb's copy carries only in-frame clones and drops some. The sample holds about 2.3 million clones, about nine tenths seen once. The germline V gene has CDR1 KGHSH and CDR2 LQKENI. V was trimmed by 3 bases and J by 2 bases, leaving 10 bases between them. The CDR3 has 14 amino acids. Sequencing input: naive CD4+ T cells from PBMCs. Subset of the sample: CD45RA+ positively selected. The chain has TRBV18 and TRBJ2-5; D possibly corresponds to TRBD1 (5 bases). This receptor was obtained from a man younger than 30 in good health. Some clones in this sample may be carry-over from other donors' samples. DNA of the CDR3: TGTGCCAGCTCACCTTCCAGACAGCAAGAGACCCAGTACTTC. Encoded protein: CASSPSRQQETQYF.